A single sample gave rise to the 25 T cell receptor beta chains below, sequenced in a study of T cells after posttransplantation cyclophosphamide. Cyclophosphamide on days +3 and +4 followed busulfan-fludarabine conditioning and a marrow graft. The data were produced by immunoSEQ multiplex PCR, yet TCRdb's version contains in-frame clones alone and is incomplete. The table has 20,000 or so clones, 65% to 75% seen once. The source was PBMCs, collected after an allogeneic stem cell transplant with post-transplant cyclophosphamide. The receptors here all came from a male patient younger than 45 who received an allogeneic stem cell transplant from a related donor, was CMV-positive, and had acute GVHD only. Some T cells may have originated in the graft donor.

CDR3 bases: TGTGCCAGCAGGACAGGGTCGCCCACAGATACGCAGTATTTT. This codes for CASRTGSPTDTQYF. The V and J genes are TRBV2 and TRBJ2-3, with TRBD1 matching 7 bases. V lost 6 bases and J lost 2; bases outside the gene matches: 5. In germline, CDR1 is SNHLY, CDR2 FYNNEI. CDR3 size: 14 residues.

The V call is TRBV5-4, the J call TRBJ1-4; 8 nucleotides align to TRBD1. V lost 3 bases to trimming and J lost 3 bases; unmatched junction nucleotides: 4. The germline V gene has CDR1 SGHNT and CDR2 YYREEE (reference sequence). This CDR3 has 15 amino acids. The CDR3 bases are TGTGCCAGCAGCTGGCAGGGGGCTGCTAATGAAAAACTGTTTTTT. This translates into CASSWQGAANEKLFF.

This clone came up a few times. The CDR3 is CASSRGDSSGPQETQYF. The DNA for the CDR3 is TGTGCCAGCAGCCGGGGGGACTCTAGCGGACCCCAAGAGACCCAGTACTTC. The chain carries TRBV7-9 and TRBJ2-5, with 7 positions matching TRBD2. V trimming: 5 bases; J trimming: 1 base; junction bases outside the gene matches: 13. Germline values: CDR1 SEHNR, CDR2 FQNEAQ (reference sequence). The CDR3 is 17 amino acids.

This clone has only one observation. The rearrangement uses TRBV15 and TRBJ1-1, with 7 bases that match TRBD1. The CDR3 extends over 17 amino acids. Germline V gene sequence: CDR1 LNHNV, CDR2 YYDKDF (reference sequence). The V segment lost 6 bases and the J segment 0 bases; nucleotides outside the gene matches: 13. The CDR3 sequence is CATSPRRTGTVNTEAFF. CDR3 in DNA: TGTGCCACCAGTCCGAGAAGAACCGGGACAGTGAACACTGAAGCTTTCTTT.

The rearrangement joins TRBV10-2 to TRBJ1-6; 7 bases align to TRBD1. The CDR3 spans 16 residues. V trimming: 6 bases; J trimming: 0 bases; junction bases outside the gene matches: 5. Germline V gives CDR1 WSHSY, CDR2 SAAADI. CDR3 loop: CASRLQGNSYNSPLHF. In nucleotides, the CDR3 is TGCGCCAGCAGACTACAGGGGAACTCCTATAATTCACCCCTCCACTTT.

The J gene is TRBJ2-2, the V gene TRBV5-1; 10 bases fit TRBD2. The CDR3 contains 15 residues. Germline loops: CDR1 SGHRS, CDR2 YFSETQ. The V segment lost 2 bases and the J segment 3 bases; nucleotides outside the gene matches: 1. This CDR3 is CASSFSGGYTGELFF. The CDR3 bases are TGCGCCAGCAGCTTTAGCGGGGGGTACACCGGGGAGCTGTTTTTT.

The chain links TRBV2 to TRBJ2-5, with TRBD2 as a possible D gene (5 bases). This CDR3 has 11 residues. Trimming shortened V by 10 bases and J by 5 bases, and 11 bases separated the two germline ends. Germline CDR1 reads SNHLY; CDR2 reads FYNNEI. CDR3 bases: TGTGCCACGGGATATCCGGAGACCCAGTACTTC. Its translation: CATGYPETQYF.

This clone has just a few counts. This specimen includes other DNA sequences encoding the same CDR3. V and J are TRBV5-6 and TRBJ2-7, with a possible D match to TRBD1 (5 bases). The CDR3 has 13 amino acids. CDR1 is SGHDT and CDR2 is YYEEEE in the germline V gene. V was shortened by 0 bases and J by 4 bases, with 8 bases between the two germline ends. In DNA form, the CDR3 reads TGTGCCAGCAGCTTGGGACAGAGTTACGAGCAGTACTTC. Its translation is CASSLGQSYEQYF.

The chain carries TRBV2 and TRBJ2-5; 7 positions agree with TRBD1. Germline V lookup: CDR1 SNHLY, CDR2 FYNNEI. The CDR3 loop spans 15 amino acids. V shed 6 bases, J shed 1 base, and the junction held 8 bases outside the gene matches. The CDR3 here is CASSVPTGPQETQYF. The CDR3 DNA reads TGTGCCAGCAGCGTTCCGACAGGGCCCCAAGAGACCCAGTACTTC.

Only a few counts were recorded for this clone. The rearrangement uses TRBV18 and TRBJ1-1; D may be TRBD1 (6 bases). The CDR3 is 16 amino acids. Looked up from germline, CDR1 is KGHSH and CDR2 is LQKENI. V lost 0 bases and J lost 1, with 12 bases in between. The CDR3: CASSPPRGRENTEAFF. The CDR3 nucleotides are TGTGCCAGCTCACCACCGAGGGGGAGGGAGAACACTGAAGCTTTCTTT.

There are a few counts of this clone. For the CDR3, the DNA is TGTGCCAGCAGCTTAGGGGCAGGGCAGCAGGGGCCCCAGTACTTC. Encoded protein: CASSLGAGQQGPQYF. V is TRBV5-4 and J is TRBJ2-5; tentatively, D is TRBD1 (6 bases). The CDR3 is 15 residues long. The V end lost 2 bases, the J end lost 9 bases, and 20 bases lay between the germline ends. Germline V CDR1 and CDR2: SGHNT, YYREEE (reference sequence).

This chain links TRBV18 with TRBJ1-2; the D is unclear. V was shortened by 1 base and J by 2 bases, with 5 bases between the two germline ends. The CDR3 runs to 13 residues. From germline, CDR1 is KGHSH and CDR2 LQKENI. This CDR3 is CASSPRQNYGYTF. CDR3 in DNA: TGTGCCAGCTCACCACGGCAGAACTATGGCTACACCTTC. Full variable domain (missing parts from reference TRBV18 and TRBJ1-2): NAGVMQNPRHLVRRRGQEARLRCSPMKGHSHVYWYRQLPEEGLKFMVYLQKENIIDESGMPKERFSAEFPKEGPSILRIQQVVRGDSAAYFCASSPRQNYGYTFGSGTRLTVV.

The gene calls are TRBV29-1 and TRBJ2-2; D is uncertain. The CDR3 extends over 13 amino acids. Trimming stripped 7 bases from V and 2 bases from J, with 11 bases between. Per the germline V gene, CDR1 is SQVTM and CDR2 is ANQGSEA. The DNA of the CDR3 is TGCAGCGCACGAGGTGGTAACACCGGGGAGCTGTTTTTT. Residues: CSARGGNTGELFF.

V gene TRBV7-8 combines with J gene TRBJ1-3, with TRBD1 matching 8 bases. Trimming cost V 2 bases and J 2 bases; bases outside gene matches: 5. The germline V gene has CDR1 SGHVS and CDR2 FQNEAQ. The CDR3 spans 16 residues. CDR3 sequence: CASSLTMTGAGNTIYF. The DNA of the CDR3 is TGTGCCAGCAGCTTAACCATGACAGGGGCTGGAAACACCATATATTTT.

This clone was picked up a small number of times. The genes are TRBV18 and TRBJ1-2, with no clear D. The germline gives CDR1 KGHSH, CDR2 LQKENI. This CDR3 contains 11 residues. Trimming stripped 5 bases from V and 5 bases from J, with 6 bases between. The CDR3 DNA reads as TGTGCCAGCTCAGAGGGATATGGCTACACCTTC. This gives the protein CASSEGYGYTF.

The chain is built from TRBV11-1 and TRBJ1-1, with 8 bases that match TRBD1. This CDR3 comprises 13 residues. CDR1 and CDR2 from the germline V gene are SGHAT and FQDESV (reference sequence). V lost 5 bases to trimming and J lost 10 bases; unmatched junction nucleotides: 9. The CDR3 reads CASSKDRENIAFF. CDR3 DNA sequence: TGTGCCAGCAGCAAGGACAGGGAAAATATAGCTTTCTTT.

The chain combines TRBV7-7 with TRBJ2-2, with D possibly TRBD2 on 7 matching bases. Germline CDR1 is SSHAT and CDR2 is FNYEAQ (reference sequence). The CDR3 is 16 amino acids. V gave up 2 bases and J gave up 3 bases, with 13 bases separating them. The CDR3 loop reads CASSLFGGQDTGELFF. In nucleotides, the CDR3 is TGTGCCAGCAGCTTATTCGGGGGGCAGGACACCGGGGAGCTGTTTTTT. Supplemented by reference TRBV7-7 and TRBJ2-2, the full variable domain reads GAGVSQSPRYKVTKRGQDVTLRCDPISSHATLYWYQQALGQGPEFLTYFNYEAQPDKSGLPSDRFSAERPEGSISTLTIQRTEQRDSAMYRCASSLFGGQDTGELFFGEGSRLTVL.

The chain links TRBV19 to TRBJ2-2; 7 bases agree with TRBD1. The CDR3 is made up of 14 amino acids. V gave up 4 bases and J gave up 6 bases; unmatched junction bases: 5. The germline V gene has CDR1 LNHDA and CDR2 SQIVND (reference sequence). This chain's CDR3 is CASSSGQEAGELFF. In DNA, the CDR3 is TGTGCCAGTAGTAGCGGACAGGAGGCCGGGGAGCTGTTTTTT.

CDR3 loop: CSVGQGEDYGYTF. CDR3 coding DNA: TGCAGCGTTGGACAGGGGGAAGACTATGGCTACACCTTC. This sequence joins TRBV29-1 and TRBJ1-2, with 9 bases that match TRBD1. From germline, CDR1 is SQVTM and CDR2 ANQGSEA. The CDR3 is made up of 13 amino acids. The V segment lost 4 bases and the J segment 3 bases; nucleotides outside the gene matches: 3.

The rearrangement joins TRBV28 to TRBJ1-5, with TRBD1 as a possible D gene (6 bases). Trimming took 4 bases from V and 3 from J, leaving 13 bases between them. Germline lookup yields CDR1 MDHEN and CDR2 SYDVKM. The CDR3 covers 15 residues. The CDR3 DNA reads TGTGCCAGCAGTTCCGGTACAGGGAACAATCAGCCCCAGCATTTT. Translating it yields CASSSGTGNNQPQHF.

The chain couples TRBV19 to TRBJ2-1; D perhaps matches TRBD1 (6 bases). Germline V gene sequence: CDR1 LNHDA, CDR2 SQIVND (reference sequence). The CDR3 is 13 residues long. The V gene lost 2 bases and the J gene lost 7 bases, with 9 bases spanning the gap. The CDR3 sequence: CASSIQGRNEQFF. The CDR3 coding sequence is TGTGCCAGTAGTATACAGGGGCGGAATGAGCAGTTCTTC.

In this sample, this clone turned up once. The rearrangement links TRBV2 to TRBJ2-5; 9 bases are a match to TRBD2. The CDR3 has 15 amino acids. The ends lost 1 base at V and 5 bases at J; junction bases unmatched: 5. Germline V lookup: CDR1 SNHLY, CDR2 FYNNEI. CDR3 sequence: CASSEGAGGRETQYF. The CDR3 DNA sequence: TGTGCCAGCAGTGAAGGAGCGGGGGGTCGGGAGACCCAGTACTTC.

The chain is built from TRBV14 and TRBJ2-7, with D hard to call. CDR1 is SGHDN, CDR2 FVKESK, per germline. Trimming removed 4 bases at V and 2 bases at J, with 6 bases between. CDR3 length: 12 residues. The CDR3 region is CASSLTPYEQYF. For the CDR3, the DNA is TGTGCCAGCAGCCTCACACCCTACGAGCAGTACTTC.

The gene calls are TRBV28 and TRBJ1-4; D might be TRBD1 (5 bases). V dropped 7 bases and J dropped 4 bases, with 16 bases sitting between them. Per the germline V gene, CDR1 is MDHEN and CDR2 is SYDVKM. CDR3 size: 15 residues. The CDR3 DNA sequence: TGTGCCAGCAACCCCGGGGGGACTCATAATGAAAAACTGTTTTTT. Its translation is CASNPGGTHNEKLFF. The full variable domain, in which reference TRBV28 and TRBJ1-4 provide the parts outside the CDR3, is DVKVTQSSRYLVKRTGEKVFLECVQDMDHENMFWYRQDPGLGLRLIYFSYDVKMKEKGDIPEGYSVSREKKERFSLILESASTNQTSMYLCASNPGGTHNEKLFFGSGTQLSVL.

The CDR3 reads CASSPSATNEKLFF. The DNA for the CDR3 is TGTGCCAGCAGCCCCAGCGCAACTAATGAAAAACTGTTTTTT. This chain connects TRBV7-9 to TRBJ1-4, with D hard to call. Germline CDR1 SEHNR, CDR2 FQNEAQ (reference sequence). The V end was cut by 5 bases, the J end by 0 bases, with 7 bases between. The CDR3 loop spans 14 amino acids.